The T cell receptor beta chain under discussion was sequenced for a study of cytomegalovirus exposure and HLA in healthy donors. Comments on this clone: Its antigen is unidentified.

Healthy individuals who donated bone marrow served as the donors. Nominal health characterized the donors when sampled, though unrecorded immune exposures were likely. This CDR3 spans 14 amino acids. The V gene's germline CDR1 is MGHRA and CDR2 YSYEKL. Trimming pared 3 bases from V and 5 bases from J, leaving 14 bases between. Study-wide findings and caveats: On later analysis, the bulk of CMV-associated TCR beta chains appeared to be HLA-restricted. Researchers counted roughly 150 TCR beta chains as cytomegalovirus-associated.

With 60 Vbeta and 13 Jbeta primers, the PCR was carried out. The assay was immunoSEQ multiplex PCR, and TCRdb's table has in-frame clones only and misses some. This sample carries more than 110,000 clones, around 86% of them seen once, and the ten largest clones take less than 1.5%. The chain links TRBV4-1 to TRBJ2-7; no reliable D call. Sequenced: PBMCs. The sequence was collected from a female donor in good health and CMV-seronegative. The CDR3 is CASSQAGSSHEQYF. The CDR3 nucleotides are TGCGCCAGCAGCCAGGCAGGATCTTCCCACGAGCAGTACTTC.